A selection of T cell receptor beta chains follows, all from one sample in a study of OX40 agonist ivuxolimab in advanced cancers. The repertoire was sequenced with immunoSEQ multiplex PCR; TCRdb's copy has only in-frame clones and lacks some. Of approximately 76,000 clones listed, around 88% are singletons. The material sequenced was CD4+ or CD8+ T cells sorted from blood, taken in a trial of the OX40 agonist ivuxolimab. The receptors shown here come from an adult with an advanced solid tumor such as melanoma, head and neck, liver or kidney cancer. Each CDR3 is given with its conserved first and last residue. A D gene is named only where the DNA matches it firmly. Size tells how often a clone was seen (once, few, many) or the class of an expanded clone, and some rows leave it out.

D,size,J,V,CDR3,DNA
NA,NA,TRBJ1-2,TRBV20-1,CSARIRDGYTF,TGCAGTGCTAGAATCAGAGATGGCTACACCTTC
NA,NA,TRBJ2-7,TRBV6-6,CASSPGTPFEQYF,TGTGCCAGCAGCCCCGGGACACCCTTCGAGCAGTACTTC
NA,NA,TRBJ1-5,TRBV5-4,CASSLYALSNQPQHF,TGTGCCAGCAGCTTGTACGCGTTAAGCAATCAGCCCCAGCATTTT
NA,once,TRBJ1-5,TRBV5-1,CASSKDSLNQPQHF,TGCGCCAGCTCTAAGGACAGCCTCAATCAGCCCCAGCATTTT
NA,NA,TRBJ1-5,TRBV28,CASGLFGASNQPQHF,TGTGCCAGCGGTCTCTTTGGGGCGAGCAATCAGCCCCAGCATTTT
NA,NA,TRBJ2-2,TRBV5-4,CASSLALGQGSNTGELFF,TGTGCCAGCAGCTTGGCCCTAGGGCAGGGTAGTAACACCGGGGAGCTGTTTTTT
NA,NA,TRBJ2-1,TRBV28,CASSAHPLAFDEQFF,TGTGCCAGCAGTGCCCACCCCCTGGCCTTCGATGAGCAGTTCTTC
TRBD1,NA,TRBJ2-1,TRBV11-2,CASSPTGVTYNEQFF,TGTGCCAGCAGCCCTACAGGGGTTACCTACAATGAGCAGTTCTTC
TRBD1,NA,TRBJ2-3,TRBV11-2,CASSPPGGGSTDTQYF,TGTGCCAGCAGCCCCCCAGGGGGCGGGAGCACAGATACGCAGTATTTT
NA,NA,TRBJ2-7,TRBV6-1,CASSAVGESYEQYF,TGTGCCAGCAGCGCCGTGGGCGAGTCCTACGAGCAGTACTTC
NA,NA,TRBJ1-2,TRBV28,CASRPWGDSSNYGYTF,TGTGCCAGCAGACCCTGGGGGGACTCATCTAACTATGGCTACACCTTC
NA,NA,TRBJ2-6,TRBV2,CASTRTIAGANVLTF,TGTGCCAGTACAAGGACTATCGCTGGGGCCAACGTCCTGACTTTC
NA,NA,TRBJ2-2,TRBV15,CATSRDRTAGELFF,TGTGCCACCAGCAGAGATCGGACGGCCGGGGAGCTGTTTTTT
NA,NA,TRBJ2-7,TRBV25-1,CASKKGDSSYEQYF,TGTGCCAGCAAGAAGGGTGATTCCTCCTACGAGCAGTACTTC
NA,NA,TRBJ2-7,TRBV4-2,CASSQAMGESEQYF,TGTGCCAGCAGCCAGGCAATGGGGGAGAGCGAGCAGTACTTC
NA,NA,TRBJ1-2,TRBV6-1,CASSEGGGPRFYGYTF,TGTGCCAGCAGTGAAGGAGGGGGGCCAAGATTCTATGGCTACACCTTC
TRBD2,NA,TRBJ2-1,TRBV11-2,CASSNGLAGGSHEQFF,TGTGCCAGCAGCAACGGACTAGCGGGAGGGAGCCATGAGCAGTTCTTC
TRBD1,once,TRBJ2-3,TRBV7-2,CASSPTGGADTQYF,TGTGCCAGCAGCCCGACAGGGGGGGCAGATACGCAGTATTTT
NA,NA,TRBJ1-5,TRBV5-8,CASSFGENQPQHF,TGTGCCAGCAGCTTCGGTGAGAATCAGCCCCAGCATTTT
NA,NA,TRBJ1-1,TRBV19,CASSWAGGFVNTEAFF,TGTGCCAGTAGTTGGGCAGGTGGTTTCGTGAACACTGAAGCTTTCTTT
TRBD1,NA,TRBJ2-1,TRBV27,CASSFAALGTVSYNEQFF,TGTGCCAGCAGTTTCGCGGCCTTAGGGACAGTCTCCTACAATGAGCAGTTCTTC
NA,NA,TRBJ2-1,TRBV6-6,CASSYRAYNEQFF,TGTGCCAGCAGTTACCGGGCCTACAATGAGCAGTTCTTC
TRBD1,NA,TRBJ1-1,TRBV6-6,CASSRTGANTEAFF,TGTGCCAGCAGCCGGACAGGGGCGAACACTGAAGCTTTCTTT
NA,few,TRBJ1-5,TRBV19,CASSIWQLSSQPQHF,TGTGCCAGTAGTATATGGCAGCTCTCGAGTCAGCCCCAGCATTTT
NA,NA,TRBJ2-6,TRBV29-1,CSVGSGSGANVLTF,TGCAGCGTTGGGTCGGGATCTGGGGCCAACGTCCTGACTTTC
NA,NA,TRBJ2-1,TRBV9,CASSIRDGPNNEQFF,TGTGCCAGCAGCATTAGAGACGGGCCTAACAATGAGCAGTTCTTC
NA,NA,TRBJ1-2,TRBV6-1,CASKEGNYGYTF,TGTGCCAGCAAAGAGGGTAACTATGGCTACACCTTC
NA,NA,TRBJ2-2,TRBV9,CASSVLSGELFF,TGTGCCAGCAGCGTATTGTCCGGGGAGCTGTTTTTT
NA,NA,TRBJ1-2,TRBV4-3,CASSQDPGANYGYTF,TGCGCCAGCAGCCAAGATCCAGGGGCTAACTATGGCTACACCTTC
NA,NA,TRBJ1-2,TRBV19,CASSIGRQYGYTF,TGTGCCAGTAGTATAGGAAGGCAGTATGGCTACACCTTC
NA,NA,TRBJ2-5,TRBV7-2,CASSVGGQETQYF,TGTGCCAGCAGCGTCGGCGGCCAAGAGACCCAGTACTTC
NA,NA,TRBJ2-1,TRBV7-2,CASSLDPATYNEQFF,TGTGCCAGCAGCTTAGATCCGGCCACTTACAATGAGCAGTTCTTC
NA,NA,TRBJ1-5,TRBV21-1,CARPTVCRLYSNQPQHF,TGTGCCAGGCCGACCGTCTGCCGTTTATATAGCAATCAGCCCCAGCATTTT
NA,NA,TRBJ2-1,TRBV5-4,CASSLTGRSYNEQFF,TGTGCCAGCAGCTTAACAGGGCGCTCCTACAATGAGCAGTTCTTC
NA,NA,TRBJ2-5,TRBV6-5,CASSYLGQSKETQYF,TGTGCCAGCAGTTACTTAGGACAGTCAAAAGAGACCCAGTACTTC
TRBD2,few,TRBJ2-7,TRBV28,CASSLRLAGVSDEQYF,TGTGCCAGCAGTTTACGACTAGCGGGAGTTAGTGACGAGCAGTACTTC
NA,NA,TRBJ1-1,TRBV6-5,CASSRDTANTEAFF,TGTGCCAGCAGTCGAGATACGGCGAACACTGAAGCTTTCTTT
NA,NA,TRBJ1-2,TRBV6-6,CASSYRNYGYTF,TGTGCCAGCAGTTACAGAAACTATGGCTACACCTTC
NA,NA,TRBJ1-1,TRBV6-5,CASSYSSAEAFF,TGTGCCAGCAGTTACTCCAGCGCTGAAGCTTTCTTT
TRBD2,NA,TRBJ2-7,TRBV10-3,CAISSPGLAGGYEQYF,TGTGCCATCAGTTCTCCGGGACTAGCGGGGGGCTACGAGCAGTACTTC
NA,NA,TRBJ2-7,TRBV6-5,CASSPIRGLPYEQYF,TGTGCCAGCAGCCCTATTCGGGGGCTACCCTACGAGCAGTACTTC
NA,few,TRBJ1-2,TRBV28,CASRDSFYGYTF,TGTGCCAGCAGGGACAGCTTCTATGGCTACACCTTC
NA,NA,TRBJ1-1,TRBV9,CASHPGSDF,TGTGCCAGCCACCCAGGGTCTGACTTT
NA,few,TRBJ1-5,TRBV5-8,CASRPPWGRQPQHF,TGTGCCAGCAGGCCCCCGTGGGGGCGGCAGCCCCAGCATTTT
NA,NA,TRBJ1-2,TRBV2,CASLWQDAGYTF,TGTGCCAGCCTTTGGCAGGACGCGGGCTACACCTTC
NA,NA,TRBJ2-5,TRBV11-1,CASSYSNTQGRETQYF,TGTGCCAGCAGCTATAGCAATACCCAGGGGCGAGAGACCCAGTACTTC
NA,NA,TRBJ1-5,TRBV19,CASSIRDSNQPQHF,TGTGCCAGTAGTATCCGGGATAGCAATCAGCCCCAGCATTTT
NA,NA,TRBJ2-1,TRBV18,CASSPVAQINHNEQFF,TGTGCCAGCTCACCCGTGGCCCAAATAAACCACAATGAGCAGTTCTTC
NA,NA,TRBJ1-5,TRBV29-1,CSVCNQPQHF,TGCAGCGTTTGCAATCAGCCCCAGCATTTT
TRBD2,NA,TRBJ2-3,TRBV7-9,CASSDSGRGDTQYF,TGTGCCAGCAGTGATAGCGGGAGGGGGGATACGCAGTATTTT